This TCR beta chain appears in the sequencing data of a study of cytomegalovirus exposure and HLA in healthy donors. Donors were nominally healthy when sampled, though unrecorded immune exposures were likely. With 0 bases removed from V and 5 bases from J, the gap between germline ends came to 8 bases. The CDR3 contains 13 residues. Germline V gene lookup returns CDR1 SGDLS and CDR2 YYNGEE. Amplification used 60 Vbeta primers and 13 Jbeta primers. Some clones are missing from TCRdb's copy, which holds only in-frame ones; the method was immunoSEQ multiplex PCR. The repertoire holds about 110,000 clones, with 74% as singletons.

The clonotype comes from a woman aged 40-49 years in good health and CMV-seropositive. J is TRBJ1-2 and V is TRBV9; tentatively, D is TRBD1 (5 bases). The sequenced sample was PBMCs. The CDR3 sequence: CASSVAGLYGYTF. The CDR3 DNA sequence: TGTGCCAGCAGCGTAGCAGGGTTATATGGCTACACCTTC.